Listed below are T cell receptor beta chains from one sample, sequenced in a study of blood T cell repertoires in COVID-19. The repertoire was sequenced with immunoSEQ multiplex PCR; TCRdb's copy has only in-frame clones and lacks some. The sample lists fewer than 100,000 clones; 86% were seen once. The material sequenced was peripheral blood. These receptors all stem from a man aged 50-60 years with acute or convalescent COVID-19. Each CDR3 is given with its conserved first and last residue. The D gene is left open where the match is weak. Some rows have no size entry. The others give once, few or many, or a class for an expanded clone.

few,TRBJ2-7,18,TRBD2,TRBV2,TGTGCCAGCAGTGAGGTTTTGGCGGGAGGGCCCTTGGACTACGAGCAGTACTTC,CASSEVLAGGPLDYEQYF
-,TRBJ2-7,13,-,TRBV5-1,TGCGCCAGCAGCTTAGGGGGGGAGTACGAGCAGTACTTC,CASSLGGEYEQYF
-,TRBJ1-1,16,-,TRBV3-1/TRBV3-2,TGTGCCAGCAGCCAAGCTGGCGGTGGCCAAAGCGCTGAAGCTTTCTTT,CASSQAGGGQSAEAFF
-,TRBJ2-7,16,TRBD2,TRBV29-1,TGCAGCGCCAAAAGGGCGGCTAGCGGGCGCTCCTACGAGCAGTACTTC,CSAKRAASGRSYEQYF
-,TRBJ2-5,15,-,TRBV5-1,TGCGCCAGCAGCACCCAATTCGGCTATGAGGGGACCCAGTACTTC,CASSTQFGYEGTQYF
-,TRBJ1-3,14,TRBD1,TRBV7-8,TGTGCCAGCAGCTTGGGACAGGGTGCAAACACCATATATTTT,CASSLGQGANTIYF
-,TRBJ2-7,13,TRBD2,TRBV27,TGTGCCAGCAGTTTAGAGACTAGCGGGCTATTGTTCTTC,CASSLETSGLLFF
-,TRBJ1-1,14,TRBD1,TRBV7-2,TGTGCCAGCAGCTTTACGACAGGGCTCACTGAAGCTTTCTTT,CASSFTTGLTEAFF
-,TRBJ2-5,13,TRBD1,TRBV19,TGTGCCAGTAGGAGACAGGGCGGAGAGACCCAGTACTTC,CASRRQGGETQYF
-,TRBJ2-7,14,TRBD1,TRBV7-2,TGTGCCAGCAGCTTAGAGGGACAGGGCTACGAGCAGTACTTC,CASSLEGQGYEQYF
-,TRBJ2-7,15,TRBD2,TRBV28,TGTGCCAGCAGTTCGTTAGCGGGAGGCCATGTTGAGCAGTACTTC,CASSSLAGGHVEQYF
-,TRBJ2-3,18,-,TRBV5-4,TGTGCCAGCAGCTTAAGAAAATTAGGGGGAAGTACTGGGGATACGCAGTATTTT,CASSLRKLGGSTGDTQYF
-,TRBJ2-7,15,-,TRBV7-9,TGTGCCAGCAGCTTCCCCGGGGGAAAGAACTACGAGCAGTACTTC,CASSFPGGKNYEQYF
-,TRBJ2-1,15,-,TRBV5-1,TGCGCCAGCGGTGGGGCCCTTACCCTAATCAATGAGCAGTTCTTC,CASGGALTLINEQFF
-,TRBJ1-2,15,TRBD1,TRBV7-2,TGTGCCAGCAGCTTCCGACAGGGGGCGCGGGATGGCTACACCTTC,CASSFRQGARDGYTF
few,TRBJ1-1,12,-,TRBV10-2,TGCGCCAGCAGTGACTCAGTTTACGAAGCTTTCTTT,CASSDSVYEAFF
-,TRBJ2-1,16,TRBD2,TRBV4-2,TGTGCCAGCAGCCAAGAGACCAGCGGGAGTTTGCGTGAGCAGTTCTTC,CASSQETSGSLREQFF
-,TRBJ2-2,14,TRBD2,TRBV6-5,TGTGCCAGCACGGCTAGCGGGGTCACCGGGGAGCTGTTTTTT,CASTASGVTGELFF
-,TRBJ2-2,14,-,TRBV24-1,TGTGCCACCAGTGCAGAAACGAACACCGGGGAGCTGTTTTTT,CATSAETNTGELFF
-,TRBJ2-2,17,-,TRBV15,TGTGCCACCAGCAGTCTCCCTGCTGCGTCGGTGCGCGGGGAGCTGTTTTTT,CATSSLPAASVRGELFF
-,TRBJ2-7,16,TRBD2,TRBV11-2,TGTGCCAGCAGCTTAGGAGGACTAGGAATTCTTTGCGAGCAGTACTTC,CASSLGGLGILCEQYF
-,TRBJ1-1,12,-,TRBV6-5,TGTGCCAGCAGCCTGACAGCCCTTGGAGCTTTCTTT,CASSLTALGAFF
-,TRBJ1-6,15,-,TRBV4-2,TGTGCCAGCAGCCAAGATCTGACAGGCTCTTCACCCCTCCACTTT,CASSQDLTGSSPLHF
-,TRBJ2-7,15,TRBD2,TRBV2,TGTGCCAGCAGTTACGTAGCGGGAGGTCCCTACGAGCAGTACTTC,CASSYVAGGPYEQYF
-,TRBJ1-4,17,TRBD1,TRBV5-1,TGCGCCAGCAGCTCCCGGGCAGGGGGCGTTCCTAATGAAAAACTGTTTTTT,CASSSRAGGVPNEKLFF
-,TRBJ1-1,13,TRBD1,TRBV6-6,TGTGCCAGCAGTTACCACAGGGGTACTGAAGCTTTCTTT,CASSYHRGTEAFF
-,TRBJ1-4,14,TRBD1,TRBV30,TGTGCCTGGAGTTGGACAGGGGGGGCTGAAAAACTGTTTTTT,CAWSWTGGAEKLFF
-,TRBJ2-7,12,-,TRBV5-1,TGCGCCAGCAGCTCAAGGGACACCGAGCAGTACTTC,CASSSRDTEQYF
-,TRBJ2-2,17,-,TRBV7-3,TGTGCCAGCCGGAAGGGGAGGGGGACCGCGAACACCGGGGAGCTGTTTTTT,CASRKGRGTANTGELFF
-,TRBJ2-2,15,TRBD2,TRBV24-1,TGTGCCACCAGTGATCCGACTAGCGGATCCGGGGAGCTGTTTTTT,CATSDPTSGSGELFF
-,TRBJ1-6,14,-,TRBV3-1/TRBV3-2,TGTGCCAGCAGCCAAGGCCTCAGGGGTTCACCCCTCCACTTT,CASSQGLRGSPLHF
-,TRBJ2-7,16,-,TRBV10-3,TGTGCCATCAGTGAGTCAGTCGCGGCCGGGAACTGCGAGCAGTACTTC,CAISESVAAGNCEQYF
-,TRBJ1-5,14,-,TRBV19,TGTGCCGCTAAGGAGGGTTATAGCAATCAGCCCCAGCATTTT,CAAKEGYSNQPQHF
-,TRBJ1-5,14,TRBD1,TRBV3-1/TRBV3-2,TGTGCCAGCAGCCCGAACAGGGGGCATCAGCCCCAGCATTTT,CASSPNRGHQPQHF
-,TRBJ2-1,14,-,TRBV5-1,TGCGCCAGCAGCTTCAATGGACTAAACAATGAGCAGTTCTTC,CASSFNGLNNEQFF
-,TRBJ1-2,16,-,TRBV3-1/TRBV3-2,TGTGCCAGCAGCCAATCTCACCGGGGGGGGGCCTATGGCTACACCTTC,CASSQSHRGGAYGYTF
-,TRBJ2-7,20,-,TRBV19,TGTGCCAGTAGTATAGGAGGCGGCACAGGGCCCTACCGGAGCTCCTACGAGCAGTACTTC,CASSIGGGTGPYRSSYEQYF
-,TRBJ2-6,19,TRBD1,TRBV7-6,TGTGCCAGCAGCCGAACCGTGGGACAGGGTAGTGGTGGGGCCAACGTCCTGACTTTC,CASSRTVGQGSGGANVLTF
-,TRBJ1-2,15,TRBD1,TRBV7-9,TGTGCCAGCAGCTCCTACTTTGACAGGGGTGCTGGCTACACCTTC,CASSSYFDRGAGYTF
few,TRBJ2-7,13,-,TRBV12-3/TRBV12-4,TGTGCCAGCAGTTTATTTGCGGCGGGGGAGCAGTACTTC,CASSLFAAGEQYF
-,TRBJ2-1,15,-,TRBV13,TGTGCCAGCAGCTTAGACGGGAGCTCCTACAATGAGCAGTTCTTC,CASSLDGSSYNEQFF
-,TRBJ2-2,15,-,TRBV11-2,TGTGCCAGCAGCACGCAGGGGGGAGTGGGCGGGGAGCTGTTTTTT,CASSTQGGVGGELFF
-,TRBJ1-4,14,-,TRBV5-1,TGCGCCAGCAGCTTGGCTGAAAGGGAGGATAAACTGTTTTTT,CASSLAEREDKLFF
-,TRBJ1-1,15,TRBD1,TRBV19,TGTGCCAGTAGTAAGATCGGGACAGCGAACACTGAAGCTTTCTTT,CASSKIGTANTEAFF
-,TRBJ2-2,12,-,TRBV5-5,TGTGCCAGCAGCTTGTCAACCGGGGAGCTGTTTTTT,CASSLSTGELFF
-,TRBJ2-1,15,-,TRBV11-3,TGTGCCAGCAGCTTAGGCAATAGCGGATACAATGAGCAGTTCTTC,CASSLGNSGYNEQFF
-,TRBJ2-3,16,-,TRBV5-6,TGTGCCAGCAGCTCCTTTAGGGCACAGGGTGGAGATACGCAGTATTTT,CASSSFRAQGGDTQYF
few,TRBJ2-7,15,TRBD2,TRBV9,TGTGCCAGCAGCGCCACTAGCGGGTTCTCCTACGAGCAGTACTTC,CASSATSGFSYEQYF
-,TRBJ1-1,12,-,TRBV23-1,TGCGCCAGCAGTAACACCGGGGTTGAAGCTTTCTTT,CASSNTGVEAFF
-,TRBJ2-1,15,TRBD2,TRBV9,TGTGCCAGCAGCGTAGAGGCGGGAGGGTACAATGAGCAGTTCTTC,CASSVEAGGYNEQFF
-,TRBJ2-1,17,TRBD2,TRBV7-9,TGTGCCAGCAGCCCAAACCTCCTAGCGGGAGGGCCAAATGAGCAGTTCTTC,CASSPNLLAGGPNEQFF
-,TRBJ1-5,21,TRBD1,TRBV19,TGTGCCAGTAGTCACTCGAGATATAAGACAGGGGTAACCTTCTTGAATCAGCCCCAGCATTTT,CASSHSRYKTGVTFLNQPQHF
-,TRBJ1-1,15,TRBD1,TRBV5-8,TGTGCCAGCAGCTTGGCGGGACAGGGGGCCACTGAAGCTTTCTTT,CASSLAGQGATEAFF
-,TRBJ2-3,16,-,TRBV3-1/TRBV3-2,TGTGCCAGCAGCCAAGGGGTGACTAGTGGCACAGATACGCAGTATTTT,CASSQGVTSGTDTQYF
once,TRBJ2-2,14,-,TRBV27,TGTGCCAGCAGTTTCGGGGGGCCCACCGGGGAGCTGTTTTTT,CASSFGGPTGELFF
-,TRBJ2-2,17,TRBD2,TRBV27,TGTGCCAGCACCCGGGCTAGCGGGAGGGTAAACACCGGGGAGCTGTTTTTT,CASTRASGRVNTGELFF
once,TRBJ2-5,15,TRBD2,TRBV11-2,TGTGCCAGCAGCTTATACTTAGCGGGAGAGGAGACCCAGTACTTC,CASSLYLAGEETQYF
-,TRBJ2-5,15,TRBD2,TRBV6-1,TGTGCCAGCAGTGAAGCGTCCAGCGGGATAGAGACCCAGTACTTC,CASSEASSGIETQYF
-,TRBJ2-7,16,-,TRBV24-1,TGTGCCACCAGTGATTCCGGGACTCAATCCCCCTACGAGCAGTACTTC,CATSDSGTQSPYEQYF